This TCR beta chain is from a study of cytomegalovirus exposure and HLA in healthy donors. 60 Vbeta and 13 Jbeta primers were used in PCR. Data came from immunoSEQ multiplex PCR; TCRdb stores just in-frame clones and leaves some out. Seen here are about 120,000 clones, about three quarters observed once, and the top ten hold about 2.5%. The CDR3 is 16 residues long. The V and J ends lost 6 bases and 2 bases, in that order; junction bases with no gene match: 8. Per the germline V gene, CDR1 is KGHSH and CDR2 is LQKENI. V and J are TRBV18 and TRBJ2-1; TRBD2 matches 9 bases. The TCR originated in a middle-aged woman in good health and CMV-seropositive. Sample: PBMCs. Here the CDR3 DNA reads TGTGCCAGCTCCGGTCAGACTAGCGGAGCCTACAATGAGCAGTTCTTC. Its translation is CASSGQTSGAYNEQFF.